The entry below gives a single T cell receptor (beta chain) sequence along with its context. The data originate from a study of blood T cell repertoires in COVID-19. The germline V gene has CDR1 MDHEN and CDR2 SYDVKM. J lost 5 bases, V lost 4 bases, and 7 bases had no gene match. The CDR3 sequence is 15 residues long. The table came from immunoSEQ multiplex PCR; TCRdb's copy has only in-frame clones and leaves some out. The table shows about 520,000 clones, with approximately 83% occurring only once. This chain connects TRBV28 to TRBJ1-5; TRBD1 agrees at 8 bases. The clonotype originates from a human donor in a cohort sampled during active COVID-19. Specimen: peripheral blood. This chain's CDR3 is CASSWGHRGYQPQHF. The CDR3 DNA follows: TGTGCCAGCAGTTGGGGGCACAGGGGGTATCAGCCCCAGCATTTT.